These 10 T cell receptor beta chains were all obtained from the same sample, sequenced in a study of OX40 agonist ivuxolimab in advanced cancers. Only in-frame clones appear in the TCRdb table, and some are missing; sequencing was by immunoSEQ multiplex PCR. The sample consists of tens of thousands of clones, more than 80% of them appearing once. The sample in question was CD4+ or CD8+ T cells sorted from blood, obtained in a trial of the OX40 agonist ivuxolimab. These receptors were obtained from an adult with an advanced solid tumor such as melanoma, head and neck, liver or kidney cancer.

This chain's CDR3 is CASSYRGFGETQYF. In DNA, the CDR3 is TGTGCCAGCAGTTATAGGGGATTTGGGGAGACCCAGTACTTC. This chain links TRBV6-5 with TRBJ2-5, with D perhaps TRBD1 (5 bases). This CDR3 contains 14 residues. V was trimmed by 3 bases and J by 5 bases, leaving 13 bases between them. The V gene's germline CDR1 is MNHEY and CDR2 SVGAGI.

J is TRBJ1-3 and V is TRBV28; tentatively, D is TRBD1 (5 bases). Germline CDR1 MDHEN, CDR2 SYDVKM. The ends were cut back, 5 bases at V and 3 bases at J, with 11 bases in the middle. The CDR3 loop spans 14 amino acids. CDR3 nucleotides: TGTGCCAGCAGTATTGGGACTAGTGGAAACACCATATATTTT. The encoded protein is CASSIGTSGNTIYF.

The chain combines TRBV5-1 with TRBJ1-4; D remains unclear. V lost 9 bases and J lost 1, with 13 bases in between. The CDR3 loop spans 14 amino acids. Germline V gives CDR1 SGHRS, CDR2 YFSETQ. This chain's CDR3 is CAILRTETNEKLFF. Written as DNA, the CDR3 is TGCGCCATCCTCCGGACGGAAACTAATGAAAAACTGTTTTTT.

This clone was found a few times. The chain combines TRBV2 with TRBJ1-2; no firm D call. There are 14 residues in the CDR3. Germline V gives CDR1 SNHLY, CDR2 FYNNEI. V was clipped by 1 base and J by 5 bases, with 11 bases between them. CDR3 region: CASSEGLMVYGYTF. CDR3 nucleotide sequence: TGTGCCAGCAGTGAAGGGCTCATGGTATATGGCTACACCTTC.

This sequence joins TRBV6-1 and TRBJ1-1; unclear D gene. Germline lookup yields CDR1 MNHNS and CDR2 SASEGT. The CDR3 loop spans 12 amino acids. Trimming cost V 11 bases and J 6 bases, with 16 bases left between them. The CDR3 is CASRPRGPEAFF. CDR3 nucleotides: TGTGCCTCAAGACCCCGTGGGCCTGAAGCTTTCTTT.

The rearrangement joins TRBV6-1 to TRBJ2-3; D perhaps matches TRBD1 (6 bases). CDR1 MNHNS and CDR2 SASEGT come from the germline V gene. The germline V and J ends were trimmed by 3 bases and 2 bases, with 9 bases remaining between them. The CDR3 consists of 14 residues. As DNA, the CDR3 is TGTGCCAGCAGTGACGGACAGCCCACAGATACGCAGTATTTT. Its translation: CASSDGQPTDTQYF.

The rearrangement uses TRBV9 and TRBJ2-5; 11 bases match TRBD2. There are 15 residues in the CDR3. Germline V CDR1 and CDR2: SGDLS, YYNGEE. With V trimmed by 2 bases and J by 3 bases, 3 bases remained unmatched. CDR3 coding DNA: TGTGCCAGCAGCGTCCTGACTAGCGGGAAAGAGACCCAGTACTTC. Translation: CASSVLTSGKETQYF.

V gene TRBV6-6 combines with J gene TRBJ2-7; 12 bases are shared with TRBD1. Germline CDR1 MNHNY, CDR2 SVGAGI (reference sequence). J lost 7 bases, V lost 4 bases, and 8 bases had no gene match. This CDR3 comprises 15 residues. CDR3 residues: CASSSPGQGAPEQYF. DNA of the CDR3: TGTGCCAGCAGTTCTCCGGGACAGGGGGCGCCTGAGCAGTACTTC.

The chain has TRBV5-3 and TRBJ1-2; 7 bases fit TRBD1. TRBV5-3 is an ORF, and what it does is uncertain. CDR3 size: 15 residues. V was pared by 2 bases and J by 3 bases, with 7 bases of the junction left unmatched. CDR3 coding DNA: TGTGCCAGAAGCTTCCTGACAGGGCCATACTATGGCTACACCTTC. It encodes CARSFLTGPYYGYTF.

The chain joins TRBV7-2 to TRBJ2-5; TRBD2 aligns across 14 bases. V was pared by 5 bases and J by 1 base, with 9 bases of the junction left unmatched. The CDR3 totals 18 residues. Germline lookup yields CDR1 SGHTA and CDR2 FQGNSA. This chain's CDR3 is CASSRSGTSGGLQETQYF. In nucleotides, the CDR3 is TGTGCCAGCAGCCGAAGTGGGACTAGCGGGGGACTCCAAGAGACCCAGTACTTC. Complete variable domain (other parts from reference TRBV7-2 and TRBJ2-5): GAGVSQSPSNKVTEKGKDVELRCDPISGHTALYWYRQSLGQGLEFLIYFQGNSAPDKSGLPSDRFSAERTGGSVSTLTIQRTQQEDSAVYLCASSRSGTSGGLQETQYFGPGTRLLVL.